This is a list of T cell receptor beta chains from one sample in a study of cytomegalovirus exposure and HLA in healthy donors. The repertoire was sequenced with immunoSEQ multiplex PCR; TCRdb's copy has only in-frame clones and lacks some. The sample lists some 120,000 clones, approximately 80% seen once, with 1% in the top ten. Material for sequencing was PBMCs. The receptors stem from a middle-aged man in good health and CMV-seronegative. Each CDR3 is given with its conserved first and last residue. Not every row has a clone size; where given, it reads once, few, many or a size class.

V gene: TRBV10-3; clone size: -; CDR3 protein: CAISVGSPYNEQFF
V gene: TRBV7-2; clone size: -; CDR3 protein: CASSLARAALGYTF
V gene: TRBV5-1; clone size: -; CDR3 protein: CASSLSGSETQYF
V gene: TRBV2; clone size: once; CDR3 protein: CASSYTRGAGANVLTF
V gene: TRBV4-1; clone size: few; CDR3 protein: CASSRGLAGERSYEQYF
V gene: TRBV5-4; clone size: -; CDR3 protein: CASSLGGTGAGNTEAFF
V gene: TRBV4-1; clone size: -; CDR3 protein: CASSPYGDSYEQYF
V gene: TRBV27; clone size: -; CDR3 protein: CASSLTSGYPQPQHF
V gene: TRBV28; clone size: few; CDR3 protein: CASRLGGGGTEQYF
V gene: TRBV10-3; clone size: -; CDR3 protein: CAISPAGSAYEQYF
V gene: TRBV7-2; clone size: -; CDR3 protein: CASSTHGGSDTQYF
V gene: TRBV10-3; clone size: -; CDR3 protein: CAIRKTEMNTEAFF
V gene: TRBV6-5; clone size: -; CDR3 protein: CASSRTSGYEQYF
V gene: TRBV9; clone size: -; CDR3 protein: CASSPVIGGAIGDTQYF
V gene: TRBV29-1; clone size: -; CDR3 protein: CSVGETSSYEQYF
V gene: TRBV7-9; clone size: -; CDR3 protein: CASRNRGDEQYF
V gene: TRBV28; clone size: -; CDR3 protein: CASSLWGSNYGYTF
V gene: TRBV5-1; clone size: -; CDR3 protein: CASTLTNQETQYF
V gene: TRBV6-5; clone size: -; CDR3 protein: CASSQGQPLNTEAFF
V gene: TRBV2; clone size: -; CDR3 protein: CASSREAGGNNEQFF